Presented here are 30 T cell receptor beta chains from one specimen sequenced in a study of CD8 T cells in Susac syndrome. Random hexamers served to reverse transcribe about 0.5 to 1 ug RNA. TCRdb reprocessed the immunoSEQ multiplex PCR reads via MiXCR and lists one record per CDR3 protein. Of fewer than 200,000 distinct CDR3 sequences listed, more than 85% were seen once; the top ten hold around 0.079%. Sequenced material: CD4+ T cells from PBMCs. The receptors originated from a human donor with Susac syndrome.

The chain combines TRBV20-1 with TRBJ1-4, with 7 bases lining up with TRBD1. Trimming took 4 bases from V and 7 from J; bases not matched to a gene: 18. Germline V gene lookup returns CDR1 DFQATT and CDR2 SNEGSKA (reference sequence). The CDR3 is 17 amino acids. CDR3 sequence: CSATRGYQQGPGEKLFF. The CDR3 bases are TGCAGTGCTACCAGGGGGTACCAACAGGGACCTGGTGAAAAACTGTTTTTT.

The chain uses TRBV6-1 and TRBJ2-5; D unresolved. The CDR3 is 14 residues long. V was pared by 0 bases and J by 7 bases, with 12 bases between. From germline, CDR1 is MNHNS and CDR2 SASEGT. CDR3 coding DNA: TGTGCCAGCAGTGAAGCGCTTCGATGGGGGACCCAGTACTTC. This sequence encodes CASSEALRWGTQYF.

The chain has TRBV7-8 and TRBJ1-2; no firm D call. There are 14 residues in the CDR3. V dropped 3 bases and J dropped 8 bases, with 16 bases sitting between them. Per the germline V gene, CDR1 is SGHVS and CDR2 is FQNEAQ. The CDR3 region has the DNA TGTGCCAGCAGCTTCGATCCCGCTATAGGGGGCTACACCTTC. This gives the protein CASSFDPAIGGYTF.

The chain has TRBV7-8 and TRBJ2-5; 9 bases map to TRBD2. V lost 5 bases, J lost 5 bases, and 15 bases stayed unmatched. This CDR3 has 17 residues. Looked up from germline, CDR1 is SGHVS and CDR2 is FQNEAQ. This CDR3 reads CASSPGGSAGGLETQYF. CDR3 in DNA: TGTGCCAGCAGCCCGGGAGGGTCGGCGGGGGGGCTGGAGACCCAGTACTTC.

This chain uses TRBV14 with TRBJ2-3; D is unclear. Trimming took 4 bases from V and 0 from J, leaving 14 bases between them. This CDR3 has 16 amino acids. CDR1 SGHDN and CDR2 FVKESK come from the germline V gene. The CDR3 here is CASSPLRSSSTDTQYF. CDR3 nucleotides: TGTGCCAGCAGCCCACTAAGAAGTTCTAGCACAGATACGCAGTATTTT.

The DNA of the CDR3 is TGTGCCAGCAATCACTGGGGTAGCAATCAGCCCCAGCATTTT. It encodes CASNHWGSNQPQHF. The chain is built from TRBV6-1 and TRBJ1-5; no clear D gene. Germline-derived CDR1 and CDR2 are MNHNS and SASEGT. V was pared by 7 bases and J by 0 bases, with 10 bases between. The CDR3 is 14 residues long.

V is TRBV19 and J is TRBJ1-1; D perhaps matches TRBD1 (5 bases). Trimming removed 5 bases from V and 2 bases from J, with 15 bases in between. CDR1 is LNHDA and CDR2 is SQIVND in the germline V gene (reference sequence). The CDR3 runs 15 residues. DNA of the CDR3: TGTGCCAGTAGTGCTTTTGAGACAGAAAACACTGAAGCTTTCTTT. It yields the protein CASSAFETENTEAFF.

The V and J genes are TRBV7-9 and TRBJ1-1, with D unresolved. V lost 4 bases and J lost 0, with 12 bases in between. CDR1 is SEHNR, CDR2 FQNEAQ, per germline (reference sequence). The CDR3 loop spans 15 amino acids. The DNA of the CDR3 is TGTGCCAGCAGCTACGCTAGAGACTTGAACACTGAAGCTTTCTTT. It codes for CASSYARDLNTEAFF.

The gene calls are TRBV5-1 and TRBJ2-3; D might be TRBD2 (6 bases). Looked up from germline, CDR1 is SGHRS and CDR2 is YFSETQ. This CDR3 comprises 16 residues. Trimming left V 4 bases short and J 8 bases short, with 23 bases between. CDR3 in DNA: TGCGCCAGCAGCGGGGGACTCCCAGGAAGCGTCCGTACGCAGTATTTT. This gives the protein CASSGGLPGSVRTQYF.

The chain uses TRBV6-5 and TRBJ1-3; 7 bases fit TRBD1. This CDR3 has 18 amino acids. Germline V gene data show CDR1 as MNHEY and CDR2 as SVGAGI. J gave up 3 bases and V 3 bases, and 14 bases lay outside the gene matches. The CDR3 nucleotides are TGTGCCAGCAGTTATACCTTACCAGGGGGAGGTTATGGAAACACCATATATTTT. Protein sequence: CASSYTLPGGGYGNTIYF.

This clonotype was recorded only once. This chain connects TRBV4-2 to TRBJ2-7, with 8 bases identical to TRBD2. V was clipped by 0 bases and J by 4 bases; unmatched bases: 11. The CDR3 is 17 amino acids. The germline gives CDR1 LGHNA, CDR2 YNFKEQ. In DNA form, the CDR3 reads TGTGCCAGCAGCCAAGAGGGTCCGGGGGGGGCTAGGTACGAGCAGTACTTC. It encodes CASSQEGPGGARYEQYF.

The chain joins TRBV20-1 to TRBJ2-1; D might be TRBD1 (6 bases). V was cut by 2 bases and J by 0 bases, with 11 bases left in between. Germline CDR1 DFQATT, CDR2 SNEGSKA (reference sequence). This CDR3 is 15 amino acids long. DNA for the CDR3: TGCAGTGCTAGAACAGGGCCGAGCTCCTACAATGAGCAGTTCTTC. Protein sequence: CSARTGPSSYNEQFF.

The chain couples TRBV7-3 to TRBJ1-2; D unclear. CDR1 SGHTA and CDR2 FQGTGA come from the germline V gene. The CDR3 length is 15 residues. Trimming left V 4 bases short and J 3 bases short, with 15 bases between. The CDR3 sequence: CASSWVDSTYYGYTF. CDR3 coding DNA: TGTGCCAGCAGCTGGGTAGACTCAACCTACTATGGCTACACCTTC.

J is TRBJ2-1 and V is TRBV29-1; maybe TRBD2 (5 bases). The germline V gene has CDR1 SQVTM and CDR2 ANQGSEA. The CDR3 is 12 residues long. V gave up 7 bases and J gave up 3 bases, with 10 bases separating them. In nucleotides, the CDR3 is TGCAGCGCCCTACTAGACTACAATGAGCAGTTCTTC. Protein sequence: CSALLDYNEQFF.

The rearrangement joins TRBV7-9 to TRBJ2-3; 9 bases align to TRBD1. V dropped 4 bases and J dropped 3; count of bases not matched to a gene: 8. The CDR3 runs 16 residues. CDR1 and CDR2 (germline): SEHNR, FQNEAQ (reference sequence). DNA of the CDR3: TGTGCCAGCAGCTCCCGGGACAGGGATGTTACAGATACGCAGTATTTT. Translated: CASSSRDRDVTDTQYF. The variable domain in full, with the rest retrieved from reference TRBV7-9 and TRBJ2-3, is DTGVSQNPRHKITKRGQNVTFRCDPISEHNRLYWYRQTLGQGPEFLTYFQNEAQLEKSRLLSDRFSAERPKGSFSTLEIQRTEQGDSAMYLCASSSRDRDVTDTQYFGPGTRLTVL.

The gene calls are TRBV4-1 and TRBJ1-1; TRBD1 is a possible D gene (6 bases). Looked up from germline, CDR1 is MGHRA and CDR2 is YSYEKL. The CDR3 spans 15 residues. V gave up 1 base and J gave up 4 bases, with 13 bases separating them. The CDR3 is CASSQVYGGFTEAFF. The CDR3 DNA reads TGCGCCAGCAGCCAAGTATATGGGGGCTTCACTGAAGCTTTCTTT.

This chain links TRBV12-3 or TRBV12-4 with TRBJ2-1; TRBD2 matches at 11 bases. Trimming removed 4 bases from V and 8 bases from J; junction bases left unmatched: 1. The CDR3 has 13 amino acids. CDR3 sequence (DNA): TGTGCCAGCAGTTGGGGACTAGCGGATGAGCAGTTCTTC. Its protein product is CASSWGLADEQFF.

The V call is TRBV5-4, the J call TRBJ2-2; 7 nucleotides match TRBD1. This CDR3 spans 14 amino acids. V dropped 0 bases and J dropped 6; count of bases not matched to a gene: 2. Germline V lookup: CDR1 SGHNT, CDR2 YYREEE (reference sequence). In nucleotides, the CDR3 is TGTGCCAGCAGCTTGGACCAGGGGGCCGGGGAGCTGTTTTTT. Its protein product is CASSLDQGAGELFF. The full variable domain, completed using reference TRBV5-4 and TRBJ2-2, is ETGVTQSPTHLIKTRGQQVTLRCSSQSGHNTVSWYQQALGQGPQFIFQYYREEENGRGNFPPRFSGLQFPNYSSELNVNALELDDSALYLCASSLDQGAGELFFGEGSRLTVL.

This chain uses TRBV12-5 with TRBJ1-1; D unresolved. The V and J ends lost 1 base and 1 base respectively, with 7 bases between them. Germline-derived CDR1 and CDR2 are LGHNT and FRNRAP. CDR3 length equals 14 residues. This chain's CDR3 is CASGLESGNTEAFF. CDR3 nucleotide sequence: TGTGCTAGTGGTTTGGAGTCGGGGAACACTGAAGCTTTCTTT.

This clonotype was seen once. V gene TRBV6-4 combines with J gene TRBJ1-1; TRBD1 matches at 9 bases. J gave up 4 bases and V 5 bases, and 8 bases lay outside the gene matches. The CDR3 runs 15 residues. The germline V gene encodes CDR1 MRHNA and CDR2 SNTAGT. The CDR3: CASSPEGQGRTEAFF. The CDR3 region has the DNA TGTGCCAGCAGTCCCGAAGGACAGGGGCGCACTGAAGCTTTCTTT.

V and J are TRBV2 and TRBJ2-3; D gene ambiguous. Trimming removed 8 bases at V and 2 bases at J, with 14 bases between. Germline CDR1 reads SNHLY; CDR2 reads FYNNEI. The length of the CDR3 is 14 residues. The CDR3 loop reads CASPSGSLTDTQYF. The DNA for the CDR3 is TGTGCCAGCCCTTCAGGAAGTCTCACAGATACGCAGTATTTT.

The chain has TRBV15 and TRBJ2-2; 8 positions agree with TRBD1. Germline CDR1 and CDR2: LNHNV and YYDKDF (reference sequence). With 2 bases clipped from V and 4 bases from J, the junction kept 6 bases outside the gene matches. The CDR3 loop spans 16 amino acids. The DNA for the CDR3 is TGTGCCACCAGCAGAAGAACAGGGGGTCCCACCGGGGAGCTGTTTTTT. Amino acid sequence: CATSRRTGGPTGELFF.

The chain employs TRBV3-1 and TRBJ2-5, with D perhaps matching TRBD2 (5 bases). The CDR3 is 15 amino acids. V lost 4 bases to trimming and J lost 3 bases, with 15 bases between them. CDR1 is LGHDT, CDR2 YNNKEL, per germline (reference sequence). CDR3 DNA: TGTGCCAGCAGCCTTGCTGGACTTGCCAAAGAGACCCAGTACTTC. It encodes CASSLAGLAKETQYF.

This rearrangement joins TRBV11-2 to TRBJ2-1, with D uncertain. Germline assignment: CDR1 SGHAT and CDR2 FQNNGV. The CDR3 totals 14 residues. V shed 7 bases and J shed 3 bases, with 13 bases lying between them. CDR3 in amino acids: CASILSGVYNEQFF. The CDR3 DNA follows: TGTGCCAGCATCCTTAGTGGGGTCTACAATGAGCAGTTCTTC.

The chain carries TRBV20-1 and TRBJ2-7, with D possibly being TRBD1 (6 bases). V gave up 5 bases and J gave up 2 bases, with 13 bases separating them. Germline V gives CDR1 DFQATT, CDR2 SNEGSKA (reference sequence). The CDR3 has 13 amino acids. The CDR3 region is CSASRTAPYEQYF. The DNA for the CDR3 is TGCAGTGCTTCCCGGACAGCTCCCTACGAGCAGTACTTC.

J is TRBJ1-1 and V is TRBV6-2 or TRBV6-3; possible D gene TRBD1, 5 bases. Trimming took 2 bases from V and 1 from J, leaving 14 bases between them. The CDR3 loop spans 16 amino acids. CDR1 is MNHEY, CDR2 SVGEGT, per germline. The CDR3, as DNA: TGTGCCAGCAGTTACAGGTACGCAGGGACGAACACTGAAGCTTTCTTT. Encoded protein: CASSYRYAGTNTEAFF.

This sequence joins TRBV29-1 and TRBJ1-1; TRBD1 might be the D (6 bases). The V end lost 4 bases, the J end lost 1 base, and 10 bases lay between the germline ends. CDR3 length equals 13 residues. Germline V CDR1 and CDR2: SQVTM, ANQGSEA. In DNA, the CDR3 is TGCAGCGTTGCGGACAGAACGAACACTGAAGCTTTCTTT. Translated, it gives CSVADRTNTEAFF.

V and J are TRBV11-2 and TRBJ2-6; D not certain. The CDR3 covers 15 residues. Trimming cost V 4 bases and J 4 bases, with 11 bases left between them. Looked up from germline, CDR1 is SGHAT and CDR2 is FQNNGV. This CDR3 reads CASSSTVLGANVLTF. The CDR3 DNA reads TGTGCCAGCAGCTCAACAGTCCTAGGGGCCAACGTCCTGACTTTC.

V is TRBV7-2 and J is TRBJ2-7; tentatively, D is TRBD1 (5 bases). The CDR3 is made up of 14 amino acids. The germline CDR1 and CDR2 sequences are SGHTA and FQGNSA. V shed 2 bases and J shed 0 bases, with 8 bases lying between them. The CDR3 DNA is TGTGCCAGCAGCTTAAACGGACACTCCTACGAGCAGTACTTC. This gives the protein CASSLNGHSYEQYF.

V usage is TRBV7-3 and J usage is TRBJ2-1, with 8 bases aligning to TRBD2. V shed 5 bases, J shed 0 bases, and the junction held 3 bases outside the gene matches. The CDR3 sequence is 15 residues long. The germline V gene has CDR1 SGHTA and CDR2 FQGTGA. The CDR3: CASSPAGVSYNEQFF. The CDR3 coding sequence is TGTGCCAGCAGCCCAGCGGGGGTCTCCTACAATGAGCAGTTCTTC.